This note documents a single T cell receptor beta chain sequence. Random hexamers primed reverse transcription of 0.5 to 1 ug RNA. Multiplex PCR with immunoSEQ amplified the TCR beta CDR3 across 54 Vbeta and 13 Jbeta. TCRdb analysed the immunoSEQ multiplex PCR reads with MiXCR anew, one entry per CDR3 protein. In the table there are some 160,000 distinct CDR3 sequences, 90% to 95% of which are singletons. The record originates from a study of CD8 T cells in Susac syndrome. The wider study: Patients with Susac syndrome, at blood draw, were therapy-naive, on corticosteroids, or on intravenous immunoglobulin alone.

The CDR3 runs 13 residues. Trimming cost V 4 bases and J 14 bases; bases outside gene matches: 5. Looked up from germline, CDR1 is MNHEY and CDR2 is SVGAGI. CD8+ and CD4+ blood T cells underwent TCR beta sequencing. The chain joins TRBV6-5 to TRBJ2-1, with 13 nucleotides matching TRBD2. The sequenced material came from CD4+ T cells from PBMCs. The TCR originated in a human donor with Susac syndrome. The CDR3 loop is CASSSGLAGVKFF. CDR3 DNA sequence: TGTGCCAGCAGTTCAGGACTAGCGGGGGTCAAGTTCTTC.